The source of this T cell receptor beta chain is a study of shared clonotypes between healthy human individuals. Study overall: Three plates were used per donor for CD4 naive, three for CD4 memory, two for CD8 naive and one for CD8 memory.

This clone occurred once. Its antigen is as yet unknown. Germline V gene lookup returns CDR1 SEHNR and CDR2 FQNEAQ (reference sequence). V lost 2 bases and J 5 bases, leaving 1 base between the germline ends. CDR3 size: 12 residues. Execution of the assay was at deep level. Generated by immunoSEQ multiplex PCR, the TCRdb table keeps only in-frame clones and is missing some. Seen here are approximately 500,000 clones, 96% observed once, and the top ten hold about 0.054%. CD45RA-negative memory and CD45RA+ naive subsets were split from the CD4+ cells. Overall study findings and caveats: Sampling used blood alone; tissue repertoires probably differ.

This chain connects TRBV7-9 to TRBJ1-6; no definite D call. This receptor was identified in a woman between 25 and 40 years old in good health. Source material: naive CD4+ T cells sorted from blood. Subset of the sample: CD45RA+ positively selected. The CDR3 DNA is TGTGCCAGCAGCTTAAATAATTCACCCCTCCACTTT. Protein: CASSLNNSPLHF.